Following are 5 T cell receptor beta chains from one sample sequenced in a study of early T cells in non-severe SARS-CoV-2 infection (dated by TCRdb to the early 2020s). The method behind the library was 5' RACE. TCRdb names NextSeq 500 as the instrument used. TCRdb took the public reads, trimmed them with fastp at Q25, ran MiXCR for clone calling and kept in-frame beta chains. Every CDR3 protein is listed once, alongside the most common genes and DNA of its rows. For this sample there are some 71,000 distinct CDR3 sequences; 10% to 12% appear just once. Around 6% of the sample rests with the top ten. The material sequenced was whole blood, taken at baseline. The receptors were sampled from an adult who was a healthcare worker with PCR-confirmed SARS-CoV-2 infection or an uninfected control (not recorded which).

This clonotype was found many times. This chain connects TRBV3-1 to TRBJ2-1; 7 positions match TRBD2. CDR1 is LGHDT, CDR2 YNNKEL, per germline (reference sequence). V shed 3 bases and J 5 bases; nucleotides not matched to a gene: 7. This CDR3 spans 15 amino acids. The CDR3 loop is CASSHYGGGDNEQFF. CDR3 coding DNA: TGTGCCAGCAGCCACTACGGGGGAGGGGACAATGAGCAGTTCTTC.

The rearrangement uses TRBV30 and TRBJ2-7; TRBD1 is a possible D gene (6 bases). The CDR3 has 16 amino acids. Germline loops: CDR1 GTSNPN, CDR2 SVGIG (reference sequence). Trimming removed 4 bases at V and 3 bases at J, with 22 bases between. CDR3 in amino acids: CAWTPKIRGPNYEQYF. The CDR3 nucleotides read TGTGCCTGGACCCCGAAAATCAGGGGTCCCAACTACGAGCAGTACTTC.

This clonotype has ten or more counts. The chain combines TRBV11-2 with TRBJ2-1; D call uncertain. The germline CDR1 and CDR2 sequences are SGHAT and FQNNGV. Trimming stripped 3 bases from V and 8 bases from J, with 14 bases between. The CDR3 sequence is 14 residues long. DNA for the CDR3: TGTGCCAGCAGCTTCGGACGGAGTAGGCATGAGCAGTTCTTC. It translates to CASSFGRSRHEQFF.

The sample holds many counts of this clonotype. The chain recombines TRBV5-6 with TRBJ1-1; D is unresolved. From germline, CDR1 is SGHDT and CDR2 YYEEEE. The CDR3 totals 15 residues. V lost 2 bases and J 3 bases, leaving 14 bases between the germline ends. The CDR3 DNA follows: TGTGCCAGCAGCTTAACGGGTACTCTCCACACTGAAGCTTTCTTT. Translating gives CASSLTGTLHTEAFF.

This clonotype was counted at least ten times. The chain joins TRBV6-5 to TRBJ2-7, with unresolved D. The V gene lost 8 bases and the J gene lost 5 bases, with 13 bases spanning the gap. This CDR3 is built from 12 residues. Germline V lookup: CDR1 MNHEY, CDR2 SVGAGI. CDR3: CASSAGWNEQYF. CDR3 bases: TGTGCCAGCTCCGCCGGGTGGAACGAGCAGTACTTC.